This T cell receptor (beta chain) is drawn from a study of cytomegalovirus exposure and HLA in healthy donors. Study details: Most genotyped donors, 65% to 90% of some 400, had Caucasian-associated genetic ancestry. Study results and limitations: TRBV6-2, TRBV6-3 and other indistinguishable V segments were excluded.

This clone was seen a handful of times. Its antigen is not known. PCR used 60 Vbeta primers and 13 Jbeta primers. Assay used: immunoSEQ multiplex PCR; TCRdb lists only in-frame clones, some missing. The sample consists of nearly 100,000 clones, roughly 9.4% of them appearing once. The CDR3 extends over 15 amino acids. The germline CDR1 and CDR2 sequences are MGHDK and SYGVNS. Losses at the gene ends were 7 bases for V and 9 bases for J; bases not matched to a gene: 15. This sequence was found in a man in his forties or fifties in good health and CMV-seropositive. This chain connects TRBV25-1 to TRBJ1-2, with 9 bases lining up with TRBD1. The material sequenced was PBMCs. CDR3 nucleotide sequence: TGTGCCAGCACCAGAGGGGAAGGACAGGGGTATAGCTACACCTTC. This translates into CASTRGEGQGYSYTF.